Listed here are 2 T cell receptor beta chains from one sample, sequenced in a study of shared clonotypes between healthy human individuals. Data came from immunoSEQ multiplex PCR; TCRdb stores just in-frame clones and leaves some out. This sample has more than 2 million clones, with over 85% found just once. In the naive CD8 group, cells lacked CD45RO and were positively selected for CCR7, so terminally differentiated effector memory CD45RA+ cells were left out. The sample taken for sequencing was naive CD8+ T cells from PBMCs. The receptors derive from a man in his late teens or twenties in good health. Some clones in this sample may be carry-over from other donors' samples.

CDR3 in DNA: TGTGCCAGCAGTGGCGGATCGGACGAGCAGTACTTC. Translation gives CASSGGSDEQYF. The genes are TRBV7-9 and TRBJ2-7; the D is unclear. The CDR3 covers 12 residues. Germline V gene lookup returns CDR1 SEHNR and CDR2 FQNEAQ (reference sequence). Trimming removed 6 bases at V and 5 bases at J, with 11 bases between.

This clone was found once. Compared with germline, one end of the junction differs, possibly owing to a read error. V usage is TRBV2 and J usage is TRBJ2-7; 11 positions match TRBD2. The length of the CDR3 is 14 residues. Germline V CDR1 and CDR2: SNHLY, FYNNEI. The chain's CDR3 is CASGDSGRAGEQYF. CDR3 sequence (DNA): TGTGCCAGCGGTGATAGCGGGAGGGCGGGCGAGCAGTACTTC.